These T cell receptor beta chains were read from a single sample in a study of T cells in Graves' hyperthyroidism and ophthalmopathy. TCRdb passed the multiplex PCR reads through MiXCR, listing each CDR3 protein once. The repertoire holds approximately 700,000 distinct CDR3 sequences, with around 15% as singletons. The sequencing input was blood. All receptors derive from a man between 18 and 29 years old with Graves' hyperthyroidism. CDR3s include the opening cysteine and the closing phenylalanine or tryptophan. A D gene is named only where the DNA matches it firmly. Clone size appears in some rows only: once, few, many, or a class for an expanded clone.

V gene,clone size,J gene,CDR3 length,D gene,CDR3 DNA,CDR3 protein
TRBV6-1,NA,TRBJ2-2,15,TRBD2,TGTGCCAGCAGGACCGGGCTAGCGGGAGTCGGGGAGCTGTTTTTT,CASRTGLAGVGELFF
TRBV6-5,few,TRBJ1-5,16,NA,TGTGCCAGCAGTTTGAGCAGGGTCGGGGGCAATCAGCCCCAGCATTTT,CASSLSRVGGNQPQHF
TRBV25-1,NA,TRBJ2-1,16,TRBD2,TGTGCCAGCAGTGAATGGGCTAGCGGAGGTGACAATGAGCAGTTCTTC,CASSEWASGGDNEQFF
TRBV30,NA,TRBJ1-3,13,NA,TGTGCCTGGAGTTTCCAGGTGGGAAACACCATATATTTT,CAWSFQVGNTIYF
TRBV24-1,few,TRBJ1-5,16,TRBD1,TGTGCCACCAGTGATTCCGGGGGACAGGCCCATCAGCCCCAGCATTTT,CATSDSGGQAHQPQHF
TRBV29-1,few,TRBJ2-5,13,NA,TGCAGCGTTGAAGGGTTCCATCAAGAGACCCAGTACTTC,CSVEGFHQETQYF
TRBV12-3/TRBV12-4,many,TRBJ2-3,15,TRBD2,TGTGCCAGCAGTTTACTAGCGGGTCGCACAGATACGCAGTATTTT,CASSLLAGRTDTQYF
TRBV7-8,many,TRBJ1-1,14,NA,TGTGCCAGCACACCTGAGGGCTGGGACACTGAAGCTTTCTTT,CASTPEGWDTEAFF
TRBV7-3,NA,TRBJ1-6,14,NA,TGTGCCAGCAGCTTAAAACCGCTGAATTCACCCCTCCACTTT,CASSLKPLNSPLHF
TRBV28,NA,TRBJ1-2,15,TRBD1,TGTGCCAGCAGTAGACAGGGCTTAGGGACTTATGGCTACACCTTC,CASSRQGLGTYGYTF
TRBV6-4,NA,TRBJ1-6,18,TRBD1,TGTGTCAGCAGTTCCAGGACAGGGAAAAGCGCCTATAATTCACCCCTCCACTTT,CVSSSRTGKSAYNSPLHF
TRBV25-1,few,TRBJ2-5,15,NA,TGTGCCAGCAGACCGGGCCACAGGTCCCAAGAGACCCAGTACTTC,CASRPGHRSQETQYF
TRBV20-1,few,TRBJ1-5,16,NA,TGCAGTGCTATAACACTTTACAGGTATAGCAATCAGCCCCAGCATTTT,CSAITLYRYSNQPQHF
TRBV18,many,TRBJ1-6,15,NA,TGTGCCAGCTCAGCCAACGGGGGGCTGTATGTATCCCTCCACTTT,CASSANGGLYVSLHF
TRBV11-1,many,TRBJ2-7,17,TRBD1,TGTGCCAGCAGCTCCAGTATCCCGGGACAGGGCTTTTACGAGCAGTACTTC,CASSSSIPGQGFYEQYF
TRBV2,few,TRBJ1-1,14,NA,TGTGCCAGCATCGAAGGGGGGGGGCACACTGAAGCTTTCTTT,CASIEGGGHTEAFF
TRBV12-3/TRBV12-4,NA,TRBJ2-5,14,NA,TGTGCCAGCAGTTCCGGGGAGCGGGCCCGGACCCAGTACTTC,CASSSGERARTQYF
TRBV11-1,many,TRBJ2-1,17,TRBD2,TGTGCCAGCAGCTTGCCAGGACTAGCGGATTCCTACAATGAGCAGTTCTTC,CASSLPGLADSYNEQFF
TRBV19,few,TRBJ1-1,13,NA,TGTGCCAGTACTTTTGGCAGGGGAACTGAAGCTTTCTTT,CASTFGRGTEAFF
TRBV2,few,TRBJ1-2,13,NA,TGTGCCAGCAGTGGGATCGGTAGAGGTGGCTACACCTTC,CASSGIGRGGYTF
TRBV20-1,NA,TRBJ1-2,15,TRBD1,TGCAGTGCAAACATACTGGACAGGGCCAACTATGGCTACACCTTC,CSANILDRANYGYTF
TRBV12-3/TRBV12-4,many,TRBJ1-1,14,NA,TGTGCCAGCAGTATCACAATGAGGAACACTGAAGCTTTCTTT,CASSITMRNTEAFF